A single sample gave rise to the 13 T cell receptor beta chains below, sequenced in a study of glioma-infiltrating T cells. TCR alpha and beta CDR3 regions were amplified from RNA using iRepertoire nested multiplex PCR. From the multiplex PCR reads, TCRdb called clonotypes with MiXCR, one entry per CDR3 protein. The sample shows roughly 120,000 distinct CDR3 sequences, roughly 24% of them seen only once. Sequencing was carried out using glioma tissue, nonneoplastic brain tissue, or PBMCs (not recorded which). Receptor source: a human donor with low-grade glioma or glioblastoma, undergoing nonglioma brain surgery, or in good health (not recorded which).

This clonotype occurred a few times. The CDR3 spells CASRVWGSGANVLTF. As DNA, the CDR3 is TGTGCCAGTAGAGTTTGGGGCTCTGGGGCCAACGTCCTGACTTTC. The rearrangement joins TRBV19 to TRBJ2-6, with D hard to call. The germline V and J ends were trimmed by 6 bases and 0 bases, with 9 bases remaining between them. Germline CDR1 is LNHDA and CDR2 is SQIVND (reference sequence). The CDR3 consists of 15 residues. Drawing the rest from reference TRBV19 and TRBJ2-6, the complete variable domain is DGGITQSPKYLFRKEGQNVTLSCEQNLNHDAMYWYRQDPGQGLRLIYYSQIVNDFQKGDIAEGYSVSREKKESFPLTVTSAQKNPTAFYLCASRVWGSGANVLTFGAGSRLTVL.

Many counts were recorded for this clonotype. The gene calls are TRBV6-1 and TRBJ2-7, with 7 positions matching TRBD2. The V segment lost 7 bases and the J segment 1 base; nucleotides outside the gene matches: 4. Germline lookup yields CDR1 MNHNS and CDR2 SASEGT. CDR3 length equals 13 residues. The CDR3 DNA sequence: TGTGCCAGCACTAGAGCGGGATCCTACGAGCAGTACTTC. Its protein is CASTRAGSYEQYF.

This chain joins TRBV6-5 and TRBJ2-5; 8 bases agree with TRBD2. This CDR3 has 14 amino acids. The germline V gene has CDR1 MNHEY and CDR2 SVGAGI. The trim removed 8 bases at V and 11 bases at J, leaving 16 bases unmatched. The CDR3 DNA sequence: TGTGCCAGCCGGGCGGGAGGACCTTCGGATGAGCAGTACTTC. As protein: CASRAGGPSDEQYF.

Ten or more counts support this clonotype. V is TRBV7-2 and J is TRBJ1-5; D gene ambiguous. The CDR3 is made up of 12 amino acids. Germline-derived CDR1 and CDR2 are SGHTA and FQGNSA. The V end lost 2 bases, the J end lost 4 bases, and 3 bases lay between the germline ends. The CDR3 DNA reads TGTGCCAGCAGCTTATCAAATCAGCCCCAGCATTTT. This translates into CASSLSNQPQHF.

This chain links TRBV4-1 with TRBJ2-1, with a possible D match to TRBD2 (6 bases). CDR3 size: 17 residues. The V end lost 0 bases, the J end lost 0 bases, and 12 bases lay between the germline ends. Germline V gene data show CDR1 as MGHRA and CDR2 as YSYEKL. CDR3 sequence reads: CASSQDPSGSSYNEQFF. The CDR3 nucleotides read TGCGCCAGCAGCCAAGATCCTTCCGGGAGCTCCTACAATGAGCAGTTCTTC.

Worth noting for this clonotype: At one boundary the junction diverges from the germline segment, which might be a read error. The V gene is TRBV20-1, the J gene TRBJ2-3, with D tentatively TRBD2 (6 bases). CDR3 length: 17 residues. Germline CDR1 reads DFQATT; CDR2 reads SNEGSKA (reference sequence). The CDR3 reads CRPTDLAWVPSTDPPSF. DNA for the CDR3: TGCCGTCCTACGGATCTAGCGTGGGTACCTAGCACAGATCCGCCGTCTTTT.

This clonotype was detected many times. This chain joins TRBV12-3 or TRBV12-4 and TRBJ1-1; D is ambiguous. V lost 4 bases, J lost 11 bases, and 11 bases lay in between. CDR3 size: 11 residues. In DNA form, the CDR3 reads TGTGCCAGCAGTTCGTCAGCTGGGGCTTTCTTT. This codes for CASSSSAGAFF.

For this clonotype: This may be a read error, as it is one base from a much larger clone. The CDR3 sequence is CASSTRNRRKDKQYF. CDR3 nucleotide sequence: TGTGCCAGCAGTACCAGGAATAGGCGGAAAGATAAGCAGTATTTT. The chain combines TRBV6-2 or TRBV6-3 with TRBJ2-3; no definite D call. Germline V gives CDR1 MNHEY, CDR2 SVGEGT. This CDR3 comprises 15 residues.

This clonotype was found many times. This sequence joins TRBV29-1 and TRBJ1-1, with no clear D. This CDR3 has 11 residues. The germline V and J ends were trimmed by 8 bases and 1 base, with 8 bases remaining between them. Germline V CDR1 and CDR2: SQVTM, ANQGSEA. CDR3 nucleotide sequence: TGCAGCTCGCATAAGAACACTGAAGCTTTCTTT. Translating gives CSSHKNTEAFF.

Of note for this clonotype: One end of the junction varies from germline; a read error may be responsible. The chain links TRBV6-2 or TRBV6-3 to TRBJ2-1; D unclear. CDR1 is MNHEY and CDR2 is SVGEGT in the germline V gene. CDR3 size: 14 residues. The CDR3 bases are TGTGCCGGCAGGCGATCGGGCCTCGGCAATGAGCAGTTCTTC. It encodes CAGRRSGLGNEQFF.

To note about this clonotype: This may be a read error, as it is one base from a much larger clone. V and J are TRBV4-1 and TRBJ2-7, with D possibly being TRBD1 (5 bases). This CDR3 spans 16 amino acids. Trimming removed 0 bases at V and 0 bases at J, with 12 bases between. Germline CDR1 and CDR2: MGHRA and YSYEKL. CDR3 residues: CASSQEGGASSYEQYF. The CDR3 region has the DNA TGCGCCAGCAGCCAAGAAGGTGGGGCCAGCTCCTACGAGCAGTACTTC.

The rearrangement joins TRBV4-3 to TRBJ2-7; D may match TRBD1 or TRBD2 (5 bases each). The CDR3 is made up of 15 amino acids. Trimming shortened V by 0 bases and J by 6 bases, and 15 bases separated the two germline ends. Per germline, CDR1 LGHNA and CDR2 YSLEER. CDR3 loop: CASSQEGAGHGEQYF. The CDR3 nucleotides are TGCGCCAGCAGCCAAGAAGGGGCGGGCCACGGCGAGCAGTACTTC.

At least ten counts were recorded for this clonotype. CDR3 sequence: CSASDSLSYNEQFF. The CDR3 DNA is TGCAGTGCTAGTGACAGTCTTTCCTACAATGAGCAGTTCTTC. V is TRBV20-1 and J is TRBJ2-1; D might be TRBD1 (5 bases). Germline loops: CDR1 DFQATT, CDR2 SNEGSKA (reference sequence). V dropped 3 bases and J dropped 1 base, with 10 bases sitting between them. This CDR3 spans 14 amino acids.